One sample yielded the 12 T cell receptor beta chains listed below, sequenced in a study of PD-L1 blockade in urothelial cancer (dated by TCRdb to the late 2010s). Library generation was performed with the immunoSEQ multiplex PCR assay. TCRdb retrieved this table from immuneACCESS and kept in-frame rearrangements only. Not all clones are present; in checked studies, unresolved V genes account for under half, and no reason is known for the remainder. Recorded for this sample are about 45,000 clones; about 87% of them occurred a single time. The top ten clonotypes cover 3.9% of the sample. The material sequenced was PBMCs, taken around atezolizumab (anti-PD-L1) treatment. The source is a man older than 75 with urothelial cancer.

This clone has only a few counts. CDR3 region: CASSMRNLAVSNEQYF. The CDR3 bases are TGTGCCAGCAGTATGAGGAACCTAGCGGTTTCCAACGAGCAGTACTTC. This rearrangement joins TRBV5-4 to TRBJ2-7, with 7 nucleotides matching TRBD2. This CDR3 contains 16 residues. Trimming took 5 bases from V and 5 from J; bases not matched to a gene: 16. Germline V CDR1 and CDR2: SGHNT, YYREEE (reference sequence).

This clone was recorded only once. The chain recombines TRBV19 with TRBJ2-3, with TRBD2 matching over 9 bases. J was trimmed by 3 bases and V by 6 bases; bases with no gene match: 7. Germline V lookup: CDR1 LNHDA, CDR2 SQIVND (reference sequence). The CDR3 contains 15 residues. The CDR3 reads CASSRAGGWTDTQYF. Written as DNA, the CDR3 is TGTGCCAGTAGCCGAGCGGGAGGTTGGACAGATACGCAGTATTTT. Using reference TRBV19 and TRBJ2-3 for the parts outside the CDR3, the full variable domain is DGGITQSPKYLFRKEGQNVTLSCEQNLNHDAMYWYRQDPGQGLRLIYYSQIVNDFQKGDIAEGYSVSREKKESFPLTVTSAQKNPTAFYLCASSRAGGWTDTQYFGPGTRLTVL.

The chain has TRBV7-8 and TRBJ2-1; D unclear. Trimming removed 3 bases at V and 1 base at J, with 10 bases between. Germline V gene data show CDR1 as SGHVS and CDR2 as FQNEAQ. This CDR3 is 15 amino acids long. CDR3 sequence (DNA): TGTGCCAGCAGCTTCAGCGCGTTGTCCTACAATGAGCAGTTCTTC. It yields the protein CASSFSALSYNEQFF.

The gene calls are TRBV7-2 and TRBJ1-1; possible D gene TRBD1, 6 bases. Germline loops: CDR1 SGHTA, CDR2 FQGNSA. Trimming removed 4 bases at V and 4 bases at J, with 10 bases between. CDR3 size: 13 residues. The CDR3 sequence is CASSSQGGTEAFF. CDR3 nucleotide sequence: TGTGCCAGCAGCTCACAGGGTGGCACTGAAGCTTTCTTT.

The rearrangement uses TRBV19 and TRBJ2-3; 9 bases agree with TRBD2. This CDR3 contains 16 residues. V gave up 7 bases and J gave up 2 bases; unmatched junction bases: 10. Germline assignment: CDR1 LNHDA and CDR2 SQIVND (reference sequence). CDR3 sequence: CASKDRWTSATDTQYF. CDR3 nucleotide sequence: TGTGCCAGTAAGGACCGTTGGACTAGCGCCACAGATACGCAGTATTTT.

This clone was seen just once. The chain employs TRBV30 and TRBJ1-2, with 10 positions matching TRBD1. Germline lookup yields CDR1 GTSNPN and CDR2 SVGIG (reference sequence). The CDR3 covers 15 residues. With 0 bases clipped from V and 4 bases from J, the junction kept 5 bases outside the gene matches. The DNA for the CDR3 is TGTGCCTGGAGTGTAAAGACAGGGGGCATCTATGGCTACACCTTC. Amino acids: CAWSVKTGGIYGYTF.

The chain combines TRBV10-3 with TRBJ2-4; 7 bases are a match to TRBD2. The CDR3 has 13 residues. Losses at the gene ends were 2 bases for V and 12 bases for J; bases not matched to a gene: 7. CDR1 ENHRY and CDR2 SYGVKD come from the germline V gene. As DNA, the CDR3 is TGTGCCATCAGTGAGCCCCTCCGGGACTATCAGTACTTC. It codes for CAISEPLRDYQYF.

The V gene is TRBV29-1, the J gene TRBJ2-5; weak D call: TRBD2 (5 bases). The germline gives CDR1 SQVTM, CDR2 ANQGSEA. The CDR3 has 13 residues. CDR3 coding DNA: TGCAGTGGAGTAAGGACTCCTGGTCAGGCCCAGTACTTC. Translating it yields CSGVRTPGQAQYF.

The genes are TRBV21-1 and TRBJ2-2; the DNA was not compared with TRBD1, the D call given in the table. TRBV21-1 is annotated as a pseudogene. This CDR3 region has 18 residues. CDR3 amino acids: CASSKGVGWQGGTGELFF. The CDR3 DNA sequence: TGTGCCAGCAGCAAGGGCGTAGGGTGGCAGGGGGGCACCGGGGAGCTGTTTTTT.

The genes are TRBV19 and TRBJ1-1; 9 bases match TRBD1. CDR1 LNHDA and CDR2 SQIVND come from the germline V gene (reference sequence). The CDR3 covers 15 residues. V trimming: 3 bases; J trimming: 11 bases; junction bases outside the gene matches: 13. This CDR3 is CASSISHRGQGVAFF. The CDR3 coding sequence is TGTGCCAGTAGTATTAGTCATCGGGGACAGGGAGTTGCTTTCTTT.

This clone was seen just once. The gene calls are TRBV2 and TRBJ1-1; no clear D. This CDR3 has 14 amino acids. V was cut by 6 bases and J by 1 base, with 12 bases left in between. Germline V gives CDR1 SNHLY, CDR2 FYNNEI. The CDR3 DNA is TGTGCCAGCAGGGACTTAGGAGGGAACACTGAAGCTTTCTTT. The encoded protein is CASRDLGGNTEAFF.

CDR3 sequence reads: CASIHKVRRGRGGNTIYF. CDR3 bases: TGTGCCAGCATCCATAAAGTAAGAAGGGGGCGTGGGGGAAACACCATATATTTT. The rearrangement joins TRBV21-1 to TRBJ1-3; the table's D call, TRBD1, was not checked against the DNA. TRBV21-1 is annotated as a pseudogene. This CDR3 spans 18 amino acids.